The 9 T cell receptor beta chains given below trace back to one sample, sequenced in a study of regulatory T cells in long-lasting Graves disease. Researchers made TCR beta libraries by using iRepertoire HTBI primers and running Arm-PCR on CDR3 regions. Each CDR3 protein gets one entry after TCRdb re-called the multiplex PCR reads with MiXCR. The table records some 460,000 distinct CDR3 sequences, around 15% of them present only once. Regarding time point: newly diagnosed GD, antithyroid drugs for less than 3 months. The TCR library used RNA extracted from PBMCs. These sequences were also reported in another study, on T cells in Graves' hyperthyroidism and ophthalmopathy.

Sequencing used peripheral blood mononuclear cells (PBMCs), obtained at new diagnosis, from a patient treated with antithyroid drugs. The receptors originated from a man aged 40-55 years with Graves disease.

This clonotype turned up a few times. Given a much more abundant clone one base away, this may be a read error. Because the CDR3 is missing its conserved closing phenylalanine or tryptophan, this is likely a read error. This chain links TRBV28 with TRBJ2-7; tentatively, D is TRBD2 (6 bases). Trimming stripped 4 bases from V and 4 bases from J, with 11 bases between. CDR3 length equals 13 residues. CDR1 MDHEN and CDR2 SYDVKM come from the germline V gene. The CDR3 DNA reads TGTGCCAGCAGTTCCACGGGGAGGTACGAGCAGTACCTC. It encodes CASSSTGRYEQYL.

In this sample, this clonotype turned up many times. The rearrangement uses TRBV6-1 and TRBJ1-6; D might be TRBD1 (5 bases). The germline gives CDR1 MNHNS, CDR2 SASEGT. Deletions cut 5 bases from V and 8 bases from J, with 16 bases between. This CDR3 is 15 amino acids long. The CDR3 bases are TGTGCCAGCAGTACATCAGGGAGTGTTGATTCACCCCTCCACTTT. This gives the protein CASSTSGSVDSPLHF.

This clonotype showed up many times. The rearrangement uses TRBV6-1 and TRBJ1-2, with D possibly being TRBD1 (5 bases). Trimming stripped 8 bases from V and 4 bases from J, with 20 bases between. Germline assignment: CDR1 MNHNS and CDR2 SASEGT. CDR3 length: 15 residues. The CDR3 DNA follows: TGTGCCAGCCGGGGCAGGCCCCCCATTAGCTATGGCTACACCTTC. This sequence encodes CASRGRPPISYGYTF.

This clonotype was counted many times. V and J are TRBV28 and TRBJ1-2; 10 bases are shared with TRBD1. The CDR3 is 15 residues long. Looked up from germline, CDR1 is MDHEN and CDR2 is SYDVKM. With V trimmed by 4 bases and J by 3 bases, 5 bases remained unmatched. The CDR3 DNA follows: TGTGCCAGCAGTTCATACGGACAGGGGGACTATGGCTACACCTTC. It is translated as CASSSYGQGDYGYTF.

The table lists this clonotype with many counts. The chain joins TRBV4-1 to TRBJ1-1; tentatively, D is TRBD1 (5 bases). CDR1 MGHRA and CDR2 YSYEKL come from the germline V gene. The CDR3 is made up of 15 amino acids. With 0 bases removed from V and 3 bases from J, the gap between germline ends came to 11 bases. DNA for the CDR3: TGCGCCAGCAGCCAAGATTGGGGGGGGGACACTGAAGCTTTCTTT. It specifies CASSQDWGGDTEAFF.

This clonotype was counted ten times or more. The gene calls are TRBV19 and TRBJ1-4, with D maybe TRBD1 (6 bases). Trimming stripped 3 bases from V and 8 bases from J, with 16 bases between. Germline V CDR1 and CDR2: LNHDA, SQIVND (reference sequence). The CDR3 length is 15 residues. The CDR3 DNA reads as TGTGCCAGTAGTATCCAACAGGGACGGAACGAAAAACTGTTTTTT. Protein sequence: CASSIQQGRNEKLFF.

This chain's CDR3 is CASTHGQGKQPNTGELFF. The CDR3 region has the DNA TGTGCCAGCACCCATGGACAGGGCAAGCAACCGAACACCGGGGAGCTGTTTTTT. The gene calls are TRBV27 and TRBJ2-2; TRBD1 agrees at 8 bases. CDR3 length: 18 amino acids. Germline CDR1 MNHEY, CDR2 SMNVEV (reference sequence). Trimming cost V 7 bases and J 0 bases; bases outside gene matches: 13.

This clonotype was counted a few times. This chain joins TRBV5-6 and TRBJ2-4, with D hard to call. The CDR3 is 14 residues long. Trimming shortened V by 4 bases and J by 6 bases, and 14 bases separated the two germline ends. The germline CDR1 and CDR2 sequences are SGHDT and YYEEEE. This chain's CDR3 is CASSLAATTNIQYF. The DNA for the CDR3 is TGTGCCAGCAGCCTGGCGGCGACAACAAACATTCAGTACTTC. The entire variable domain, with the rest obtained from reference TRBV5-6 and TRBJ2-4, is as follows: DAGVTQSPTHLIKTRGQQVTLRCSPKSGHDTVSWYQQALGQGPQFIFQYYEEEERQRGNFPDRFSGHQFPNYSSELNVNALLLGDSALYLCASSLAATTNIQYFGAGTRLSVL.

This clonotype was recorded at least ten times. The chain joins TRBV27 to TRBJ2-5; 8 bases fit TRBD1. Unmatched junction bases numbered 4, after V lost 5 bases and J lost 2 bases. This CDR3 has 14 amino acids. The germline V gene has CDR1 MNHEY and CDR2 SMNVEV (reference sequence). CDR3 protein: CASSQTGGQETQYF. The DNA for the CDR3 is TGTGCCAGCAGTCAAACAGGGGGACAAGAGACCCAGTACTTC.